The 20 T cell receptor beta chains presented below share a single source sample, sequenced in a study of response to subunit inactivated influenza vaccine. TCRdb analysed the RT-PCR reads with MiXCR anew, one entry per CDR3 protein. The sample lists fewer than 200,000 distinct CDR3 sequences, around 8.8% seen once, with roughly 10% in the top ten. The input for sequencing was non-naive T cells sorted from PBMCs, taken on the day of vaccination. Every receptor here comes from a man aged 45-65 years who received an inactivated influenza vaccine.

This clonotype showed up just a few times. V is TRBV5-1 and J is TRBJ2-3; TRBD2 might be the D (5 bases). The CDR3 sequence is 15 residues long. Germline loops: CDR1 SGHRS, CDR2 YFSETQ. Trimming took 0 bases from V and 6 from J, leaving 14 bases between them. CDR3 coding DNA: TGCGCCAGCAGCTTGGACAAAAAAGGCGGGGATACGCAGTATTTT. Protein sequence: CASSLDKKGGDTQYF.

The V and J genes are TRBV20-1 and TRBJ2-7, with D tentatively TRBD1 (5 bases). The CDR3 is 14 residues long. Germline lookup yields CDR1 DFQATT and CDR2 SNEGSKA (reference sequence). Trimming removed 3 bases from V and 4 bases from J, with 16 bases in between. CDR3 DNA sequence: TGCAGTGCTAGTCGGCAGGGTTTGCCGTACGAGCAGTACTTC. Its protein is CSASRQGLPYEQYF.

Only a few counts were recorded for this clonotype. V is TRBV10-3 and J is TRBJ1-5, with a weak D call TRBD1 (6 bases). V lost 6 bases and J lost 0, with 12 bases in between. This CDR3 spans 15 amino acids. The V gene's germline CDR1 is ENHRY and CDR2 SYGVKD. CDR3 residues: CAISRTDDSNQPQHF. The DNA of the CDR3 is TGTGCCATCAGCAGGACAGACGATAGCAATCAGCCCCAGCATTTT.

DNA of the CDR3: TGTGCCAGCAGACGGGACGCCTTGCTCACAGATACGCAGTATTTT. This sequence encodes CASRRDALLTDTQYF. The chain uses TRBV7-9 and TRBJ2-3; D could derive from TRBD1 or TRBD2 (5 bases each). This CDR3 region has 15 residues. CDR1 and CDR2 (germline): SEHNR, FQNEAQ (reference sequence). The V gene lost 6 bases and the J gene lost 2 bases, with 15 bases spanning the gap.

The chain carries TRBV29-1 and TRBJ2-5; D is ambiguous. Trimming left V 8 bases short and J 9 bases short, with 19 bases between. Germline V gene sequence: CDR1 SQVTM, CDR2 ANQGSEA. The CDR3 is 12 residues long. DNA of the CDR3: TGCAGCTCTTTGACGGTCGGGCTGTCCCAGTACTTC. It encodes CSSLTVGLSQYF.

This chain uses TRBV14 with TRBJ2-2; TRBD1 matches at 10 bases. The CDR3 sequence is 16 residues long. J lost 5 bases, V lost 4 bases, and 7 bases had no gene match. CDR1 is SGHDN and CDR2 is FVKESK in the germline V gene. CDR3 DNA: TGTGCCAGCAGCCCTTTGGGACAGGGGATGACCGGGGAGCTGTTTTTT. It translates to CASSPLGQGMTGELFF.

In this sample, this clonotype turned up a few times. This rearrangement joins TRBV18 to TRBJ2-7; D possibly matches TRBD1 or TRBD2 (5 bases each). The germline CDR1 and CDR2 sequences are KGHSH and LQKENI. Trimming took 6 bases from V and 2 from J, leaving 14 bases between them. The CDR3 is made up of 14 amino acids. DNA of the CDR3: TGTGCCAGCTCGCCGCGGGTGGGGGCCTACGAGCAGTACTTC. Amino acids: CASSPRVGAYEQYF.

This clonotype has a count of ten or more. V is TRBV6-2 or TRBV6-3 and J is TRBJ1-6; D gene ambiguous. In germline, CDR1 is MNHEY, CDR2 SVGEGT. The CDR3 has 16 residues. The V and J ends lost 2 bases and 9 bases respectively, with 17 bases between them. CDR3 sequence: CASSYRRQGWVSPLHF. CDR3 coding DNA: TGTGCCAGCAGTTACCGACGCCAAGGGTGGGTTTCACCCCTCCACTTT.

This clonotype was detected a few times. CDR3 protein: CASSLRTDQPQHF. Written as DNA, the CDR3 is TGTGCCAGCAGTCTAAGGACAGATCAGCCCCAGCATTTT. The chain uses TRBV6-2 or TRBV6-3 and TRBJ1-5, with D possibly TRBD1 on 6 matching bases. The V end lost 5 bases, the J end lost 5 bases, and 10 bases lay between the germline ends. The CDR3 covers 13 residues. The germline CDR1 and CDR2 sequences are MNHEY and SVGEGT.

This clonotype was observed a few times. V gene TRBV28 combines with J gene TRBJ1-2; 7 bases fit TRBD1. Trimming removed 3 bases from V and 8 bases from J; junction bases left unmatched: 9. The CDR3 is made up of 14 amino acids. Germline CDR1 reads MDHEN; CDR2 reads SYDVKM. The CDR3 spells CASSFQGGTRGYTF. The DNA for the CDR3 is TGTGCCAGCAGTTTTCAGGGGGGTACCCGCGGCTACACCTTC.

V usage is TRBV3-1 and J usage is TRBJ1-4; D is unclear. Germline values: CDR1 LGHDT, CDR2 YNNKEL (reference sequence). With 1 base removed from V and 3 bases from J, the gap between germline ends came to 9 bases. The length of the CDR3 is 15 residues. CDR3 bases: TGTGCCAGCAGCCAAGTGGGTCCCTCTAATGAAAAACTGTTTTTT. It is translated as CASSQVGPSNEKLFF.

This chain uses TRBV5-1 with TRBJ2-3; weak D call: TRBD2 (6 bases). V was shortened by 0 bases and J by 0 bases, with 11 bases between the two germline ends. CDR3 length: 16 residues. Per germline, CDR1 SGHRS and CDR2 YFSETQ. CDR3 residues: CASSLGSGSSTDTQYF. CDR3 bases: TGCGCCAGCAGCTTGGGGAGCGGGTCCAGCACAGATACGCAGTATTTT.

This clonotype turned up a few times. This rearrangement joins TRBV6-5 to TRBJ1-5, with unresolved D. V lost 5 bases and J 1 base, leaving 9 bases between the germline ends. This CDR3 spans 14 amino acids. Germline V gene data show CDR1 as MNHEY and CDR2 as SVGAGI. CDR3: CASSNERSNQPQHF. In nucleotides, the CDR3 is TGTGCCAGCAGTAACGAACGGAGCAATCAGCCCCAGCATTTT.

This clonotype was seen repeatedly, ten times or more. The gene calls are TRBV12-3 or TRBV12-4 and TRBJ1-5, with a weak D call TRBD1 (5 bases). The CDR3 consists of 13 residues. V gave up 6 bases and J gave up 0 bases, with 6 bases separating them. For the CDR3, the DNA is TGTGCCAGCAGGGGGCTTAGCAATCAGCCCCAGCATTTT. It encodes CASRGLSNQPQHF.

The gene calls are TRBV27 and TRBJ2-5; 10 bases line up with TRBD1. The CDR3 spans 15 residues. Germline CDR1 reads MNHEY; CDR2 reads SMNVEV (reference sequence). After removal of 2 bases from V and 4 bases from J, the junction contained 4 bases not matched to a gene. The CDR3 region has the DNA TGTGCCAGCAGTTTAACCGGGACAGGGGTAGAGACCCAGTACTTC. It encodes CASSLTGTGVETQYF.

V is TRBV20-1 and J is TRBJ1-5; perhaps TRBD1 as D (5 bases). V shed 5 bases and J shed 0 bases, with 17 bases lying between them. The CDR3 length is 16 residues. Germline CDR1 is DFQATT and CDR2 is SNEGSKA (reference sequence). This chain's CDR3 is CSASLSGDYSNQPQHF. The CDR3 nucleotides read TGCAGTGCTTCCTTATCCGGGGACTATAGCAATCAGCCCCAGCATTTT.

This clonotype occurred a few times. V is TRBV7-6 and J is TRBJ2-1, with 11 bases identical to TRBD2. Per germline, CDR1 SGHVS and CDR2 FNYEAQ. This CDR3 has 20 residues. The junction had 18 bases not matched to a gene; V was cut back by 5 bases and J by 3 bases. This chain's CDR3 is CASSRGVGHAGLAVYNEQFF. DNA for the CDR3: TGTGCCAGCAGCCGAGGAGTCGGACACGCGGGACTAGCGGTCTACAATGAGCAGTTCTTC.

This chain connects TRBV28 to TRBJ2-7; TRBD2 matches 16 bases. The CDR3 covers 17 residues. From germline, CDR1 is MDHEN and CDR2 SYDVKM. V dropped 9 bases and J dropped 3; count of bases not matched to a gene: 11. CDR3 DNA: TGTGCCAGTTGGACCGGGACTAGCGGGAGGGCCGGCTACGAGCAGTACTTC. It is translated as CASWTGTSGRAGYEQYF.

This clonotype was counted only a few times. The V gene is TRBV7-2, the J gene TRBJ2-7; the D gene is possibly TRBD2 (8 bases). The germline V and J ends were trimmed by 5 bases and 0 bases, with 14 bases remaining between them. CDR3 length equals 15 residues. Germline V gene lookup returns CDR1 SGHTA and CDR2 FQGNSA. The CDR3 sequence: CASSQRGTASYEQYF. CDR3 nucleotides: TGTGCCAGCAGCCAGCGGGGGACAGCCTCCTACGAGCAGTACTTC.

The V and J genes are TRBV11-2 and TRBJ2-7; D may be TRBD2 (7 bases). The V end lost 6 bases, the J end lost 5 bases, and 14 bases lay between the germline ends. The CDR3 sequence is 13 residues long. Germline V CDR1 and CDR2: SGHAT, FQNNGV. The CDR3 coding sequence is TGTGCCAGCAGGCCTAGGGGGGGAAACGAGCAGTACTTC. Its translation is CASRPRGGNEQYF. The whole variable domain, remainder taken from reference TRBV11-2 and TRBJ2-7, is EAGVAQSPRYKIIEKRQSVAFWCNPISGHATLYWYQQILGQGPKLLIQFQNNGVVDDSQLPKDRFSAERLKGVDSTLKIQPAKLEDSAVYLCASRPRGGNEQYFGPGTRLTVT.